Listed here are 9 T cell receptor beta chains from one sample, sequenced in a study of CD8 T cells in Susac syndrome. With random hexamers, roughly 0.45 to 1 ug RNA was reverse transcribed. TCRdb re-derived calls from the immunoSEQ multiplex PCR reads in MiXCR, one entry per CDR3 protein. This table has about 300,000 distinct CDR3 sequences, roughly 85% appearing once. The sequenced sample consisted of CD8+ T cells from PBMCs. The source of these receptors is a human donor with multiple sclerosis.

V usage is TRBV19 and J usage is TRBJ1-4, with D maybe TRBD1 (5 bases). V was shortened by 5 bases and J by 6 bases, with 19 bases between the two germline ends. From germline, CDR1 is LNHDA and CDR2 SQIVND (reference sequence). The CDR3 runs 16 residues. CDR3 DNA sequence: TGTGCCAGTAGTGCTGGGACGGGAGGGCTCTATGAAAAACTGTTTTTT. Its translation: CASSAGTGGLYEKLFF.

The chain recombines TRBV27 with TRBJ2-1; 8 bases agree with TRBD2. Germline values: CDR1 MNHEY, CDR2 SMNVEV (reference sequence). This CDR3 is 14 amino acids long. Germline trimming cut 10 bases from V and 3 bases from J; bases unmatched to any gene: 8. The CDR3 spells CATSPGTSYNEQFF. CDR3 in DNA: TGTGCCACCTCTCCAGGGACTAGCTACAATGAGCAGTTCTTC.

This clonotype turned up a few times. The gene calls are TRBV28 and TRBJ2-7, with D unresolved. CDR3 length: 12 amino acids. Per the germline V gene, CDR1 is MDHEN and CDR2 is SYDVKM. With 3 bases removed from V and 2 bases from J, the gap between germline ends came to 5 bases. The CDR3 DNA reads as TGTGCCAGCAGTTTGGACGCCTACGAGCAGTACTTC. Protein product: CASSLDAYEQYF. The variable domain in full, completed from reference TRBV28 and TRBJ2-7, reads DVKVTQSSRYLVKRTGEKVFLECVQDMDHENMFWYRQDPGLGLRLIYFSYDVKMKEKGDIPEGYSVSREKKERFSLILESASTNQTSMYLCASSLDAYEQYFGPGTRLTVT.

The chain employs TRBV6-2 or TRBV6-3 and TRBJ2-7; D gene uncertain. The CDR3 totals 13 residues. Trimming pared 4 bases from V and 0 bases from J, leaving 7 bases between. The germline gives CDR1 MNHEY, CDR2 SVGEGT. The CDR3 DNA reads TGTGCCAGCAGTTCGGCTACCTCCTACGAGCAGTACTTC. Protein product: CASSSATSYEQYF.

This rearrangement joins TRBV6-2 or TRBV6-3 to TRBJ2-7, with a weak D call TRBD1 (6 bases). Looked up from germline, CDR1 is MNHEY and CDR2 is SVGEGT. CDR3 size: 17 residues. V lost 3 bases, J lost 2 bases, and 20 bases lay in between. The CDR3 DNA follows: TGTGCCAGCAGTTATAATTTTATGGACAGAAGTACCTACGAGCAGTACTTC. It codes for CASSYNFMDRSTYEQYF.

The rearrangement joins TRBV24-1 to TRBJ2-3, with D possibly TRBD1 on 5 matching bases. This CDR3 contains 17 residues. Trimming took off 3 bases at V and 0 bases at J, with 15 bases between the two ends. Looked up from germline, CDR1 is KGHDR and CDR2 is SFDVKD. The CDR3 loop is CATSDGYDSSSTDTQYF. CDR3 nucleotides: TGTGCCACCAGTGATGGGTACGACAGCTCTAGCACAGATACGCAGTATTTT.

This chain uses TRBV5-6 with TRBJ2-7; 11 bases line up with TRBD2. Germline V gene sequence: CDR1 SGHDT, CDR2 YYEEEE. The ends lost 4 bases at V and 5 bases at J; junction bases unmatched: 8. This CDR3 has 15 residues. CDR3 protein: CASSHSTSGIHEQYF. CDR3 sequence (DNA): TGTGCCAGCAGCCATTCGACTAGCGGGATCCACGAGCAGTACTTC.

The chain combines TRBV2 with TRBJ1-3; D not resolved. CDR3 size: 14 residues. Germline lookup yields CDR1 SNHLY and CDR2 FYNNEI. V was shortened by 8 bases and J by 0 bases, with 11 bases between the two germline ends. CDR3 coding DNA: TGTGCCAGCCTAGGGAGCGGCTCTGGAAACACCATATATTTT. Encoded protein: CASLGSGSGNTIYF.

This clonotype was detected only a few times. The CDR3 protein is CATSDRTPDRPDTQYF. DNA for the CDR3: TGTGCCACCAGTGACAGGACCCCCGACCGGCCAGATACGCAGTATTTT. This sequence joins TRBV24-1 and TRBJ2-3, with D hard to call. V dropped 4 bases and J dropped 4 bases, with 17 bases sitting between them. The CDR3 covers 16 residues. Germline V gives CDR1 KGHDR, CDR2 SFDVKD.